This T cell receptor beta chain is drawn from a study of blood T cell repertoires in COVID-19. There are a few counts of this clone. The repertoire was sequenced with immunoSEQ multiplex PCR; TCRdb's copy has only in-frame clones and lacks some. The table includes under 150,000 clones, more than 70% detected once. The CDR3 has 14 amino acids. Germline CDR1 and CDR2: SGHKS and YYEKEE (reference sequence). The V segment lost 0 bases and the J segment 6 bases; nucleotides outside the gene matches: 0. The TCR was taken from a human donor in a cohort sampled during active COVID-19. The J gene is TRBJ1-6, the V gene TRBV5-5, with 7 bases lining up with TRBD1. Sequencing was done on a sample of peripheral blood. CDR3: CASSLAGGNSPLHF. CDR3 coding DNA: TGTGCCAGCAGCTTGGCAGGGGGTAATTCACCCCTCCACTTT.